This entry describes one T cell receptor (beta chain). Its antigen is not known. Regarding the study as a whole: Tumor Tregs overlapped most with tumor, then blood, naive CD4+ cells. In terms of TCR gene usage, tumor memory CD4+ T cells clustered together with blood and lymph node memory CD4+ cells, as well as with lymph node naive CD4+ cells.

Memory CD4+ cells were defined as CD4+CD45RO+CD25-. CDR1 and CDR2 (germline): MNHNY, SVGAGI (reference sequence). V was pared by 6 bases and J by 11 bases, with 8 bases of the junction left unmatched. The CDR3 spans 12 residues. After constant-region reverse-primer amplification, full-length variable regions underwent semi-nested PCR with Nested Universal Primer A. Each CDR3 protein gets one entry after TCRdb re-called the 5' RACE reads with MiXCR. The top ten hold around 3.5% of the sample, which has tens of thousands of distinct CDR3 sequences, over 25% seen once. The TCR originated in a female donor with breast cancer. Sequenced input: memory CD4+ T cells sorted from a lymph node. The subset: memory CD4+ T cells, CD4+CD45RO+CD25-. This chain uses TRBV6-6 with TRBJ1-1; TRBD1 aligns across 8 bases. The CDR3 protein is CASSTRGPGAFF. DNA of the CDR3: TGTGCCAGCAGCACCAGGGGGCCGGGGGCTTTCTTT.